Shown below are 3 T cell receptor beta chains from a single sample sequenced in a study of T cell responses to AZD1222 COVID-19 vaccine. Data came from immunoSEQ multiplex PCR; TCRdb stores just in-frame clones and leaves some out. The sample shows about 160,000 clones, under 95% of them seen only once. Material: peripheral blood, obtained 28 days after the second AZD1222 dose. The receptors were sampled from an adult who received the AZD1222 COVID-19 vaccine.

This chain joins TRBV19 and TRBJ1-4, with D perhaps TRBD1 (5 bases). The V gene lost 3 bases and the J gene lost 8 bases, with 13 bases spanning the gap. The V gene's germline CDR1 is LNHDA and CDR2 SQIVND (reference sequence). This CDR3 is 14 amino acids long. The CDR3 DNA follows: TGTGCCAGTAGTATGGAAGAGTGGGGGGAAAAACTGTTTTTT. Its translation: CASSMEEWGEKLFF.

V usage is TRBV29-1 and J usage is TRBJ1-2; D perhaps matches TRBD1 (6 bases). Germline loops: CDR1 SQVTM, CDR2 ANQGSEA. The ends were cut back, 7 bases at V and 4 bases at J, with 13 bases in the middle. The CDR3 is 12 residues long. The CDR3 protein is CSAEDRSYGYTF. In DNA, the CDR3 is TGCAGCGCCGAAGACAGGTCCTATGGCTACACCTTC.

The CDR3 reads CASSLRPSTDTQYF. As DNA, the CDR3 is TGTGCCAGCAGTCTAAGACCTAGCACAGATACGCAGTATTTT. V and J are TRBV27 and TRBJ2-3, with D unresolved. The length of the CDR3 is 14 residues. V lost 5 bases and J 0 bases, leaving 9 bases between the germline ends. Germline CDR1 is MNHEY and CDR2 is SMNVEV (reference sequence).